Listed below are T cell receptor beta chains from one sample, sequenced in a study of blood T cell dynamics during melanoma immunotherapy. The assay was immunoSEQ multiplex PCR, and TCRdb's table has in-frame clones only and misses some. The sample contains 13,000 to 15,000 clones, more than 80% of which appear only once. Here the sequenced sample was blood, taken from a patient treated with checkpoint blockade. These receptors originate from a human donor with melanoma. Both conserved end residues are part of each CDR3. Each record gives: V gene, D gene, J gene, clone size, CDR3 protein, CDR3 DNA. D genes are given only for firm matches. Clone sizes are given selectively: once, few, many, or a class where the clone is expanded.

v_call: TRBV14
d_call: TRBD1
j_call: TRBJ2-7
clone_size: NA
cdr3_aa: CASSQEGGQGTYEQYF
cdr3_nt: TGTGCCAGCAGCCAAGAAGGGGGACAGGGCACCTACGAGCAGTACTTC

v_call: TRBV13
d_call: TRBD2
j_call: TRBJ2-7
clone_size: NA
cdr3_aa: CASSLLAGGPGEQYF
cdr3_nt: TGTGCCAGCAGCTTACTAGCGGGAGGGCCGGGGGAGCAGTACTTC

v_call: TRBV4-2
d_call: TRBD1
j_call: TRBJ2-1
clone_size: NA
cdr3_aa: CASSHMTPGQQNEQFF
cdr3_nt: TGTGCCAGCAGCCACATGACCCCGGGACAGCAAAATGAGCAGTTCTTC

v_call: TRBV4-3
d_call: NA
j_call: TRBJ2-6
clone_size: NA
cdr3_aa: CASSQGSSSGANVLTF
cdr3_nt: TGCGCCAGCAGCCAAGGGTCAAGTTCTGGGGCCAACGTCCTGACTTTC

v_call: TRBV7-9
d_call: NA
j_call: TRBJ2-1
clone_size: NA
cdr3_aa: CASSHSETSYNEQFF
cdr3_nt: TGTGCCAGCAGCCATAGCGAAACCTCCTACAATGAGCAGTTCTTC

v_call: TRBV19
d_call: NA
j_call: TRBJ2-5
clone_size: NA
cdr3_aa: CASSMGVGTQYF
cdr3_nt: TGTGCCAGTAGTATGGGAGTAGGGACCCAGTACTTC

v_call: TRBV28
d_call: TRBD2
j_call: TRBJ2-7
clone_size: NA
cdr3_aa: CASSFVLGREVTYEQYF
cdr3_nt: TGTGCCAGCAGTTTTGTTCTTGGCCGGGAGGTGACCTACGAGCAGTACTTC

v_call: TRBV2
d_call: NA
j_call: TRBJ2-7
clone_size: NA
cdr3_aa: CASTADRFGGEQYF
cdr3_nt: TGTGCCAGCACCGCGGACCGATTTGGTGGCGAGCAGTACTTC

v_call: TRBV6-1
d_call: NA
j_call: TRBJ2-7
clone_size: NA
cdr3_aa: CASSEGVGGVAEQYF
cdr3_nt: TGTGCCAGCAGTGAAGGAGTGGGGGGAGTGGCCGAGCAGTACTTC

v_call: TRBV4-1
d_call: TRBD1
j_call: TRBJ2-7
clone_size: few
cdr3_aa: CASSRIGTEAEQYF
cdr3_nt: TGCGCCAGCAGCCGGATAGGGACAGAGGCCGAGCAGTACTTC

v_call: TRBV6-1
d_call: NA
j_call: TRBJ2-7
clone_size: NA
cdr3_aa: CASSVEGLSEQYF
cdr3_nt: TGTGCCAGCAGTGTTGAGGGTTTAAGCGAGCAGTACTTC

v_call: TRBV27
d_call: NA
j_call: TRBJ2-1
clone_size: NA
cdr3_aa: CASSLGIGFSYNEQFF
cdr3_nt: TGTGCCAGCAGTTTAGGGATTGGCTTTTCCTACAATGAGCAGTTCTTC

v_call: TRBV7-2
d_call: NA
j_call: TRBJ2-2
clone_size: NA
cdr3_aa: CASSFGGRRIGELFF
cdr3_nt: TGTGCCAGCAGCTTTGGGGGGCGCCGTATCGGGGAGCTGTTTTTT

v_call: TRBV4-3
d_call: NA
j_call: TRBJ1-6
clone_size: NA
cdr3_aa: CASSQDNLGSPLHF
cdr3_nt: TGCGCCAGCAGCCAAGACAATCTTGGTTCACCCCTCCACTTT

v_call: TRBV14
d_call: TRBD1
j_call: TRBJ2-7
clone_size: NA
cdr3_aa: CASSPRGRSAYEQYF
cdr3_nt: TGTGCCAGCAGCCCAAGGGGGCGCAGTGCCTACGAGCAGTACTTC

v_call: TRBV9
d_call: NA
j_call: TRBJ1-4
clone_size: NA
cdr3_aa: CASSVQGLSEKLFF
cdr3_nt: TGTGCCAGCAGCGTTCAGGGGCTCTCTGAAAAACTGTTTTTT

v_call: TRBV10-3
d_call: TRBD1
j_call: TRBJ1-3
clone_size: NA
cdr3_aa: CAISAAGQGNGNTIYF
cdr3_nt: TGTGCCATCAGTGCCGCGGGACAGGGGAATGGAAACACCATATATTTT

v_call: TRBV5-5
d_call: NA
j_call: TRBJ2-2
clone_size: NA
cdr3_aa: CASSLRATGELFF
cdr3_nt: TGTGCCAGCAGCTTACGAGCGACCGGGGAGCTGTTTTTT

v_call: TRBV27
d_call: NA
j_call: TRBJ1-5
clone_size: NA
cdr3_aa: CASSLGHSNQPQHF
cdr3_nt: TGTGCCAGCAGTTTGGGGCATAGCAATCAGCCCCAGCATTTT

v_call: TRBV7-2
d_call: TRBD2
j_call: TRBJ2-6
clone_size: NA
cdr3_aa: CASSLARLAGGTGANVLTF
cdr3_nt: TGTGCCAGCAGCTTAGCTAGACTAGCGGGAGGTACTGGGGCCAACGTCCTGACTTTC

v_call: TRBV7-2
d_call: NA
j_call: TRBJ1-6
clone_size: few
cdr3_aa: CASSEDMFNSPLHF
cdr3_nt: TGTGCCAGCAGCGAGGACATGTTCAATTCACCCCTCCACTTT

v_call: TRBV5-1
d_call: NA
j_call: TRBJ2-7
clone_size: NA
cdr3_aa: CASSLVSYEQYF
cdr3_nt: TGCGCCAGCAGCTTGGTTTCCTACGAGCAGTACTTC

v_call: TRBV6-5
d_call: NA
j_call: TRBJ1-5
clone_size: NA
cdr3_aa: CASSHSGSSNQPQHF
cdr3_nt: TGTGCCAGCAGCCACTCGGGAAGTAGCAATCAGCCCCAGCATTTT

v_call: TRBV18
d_call: NA
j_call: TRBJ2-3
clone_size: NA
cdr3_aa: CASSPPKILSTDTQYF
cdr3_nt: TGTGCCAGCTCACCGCCGAAAATACTTAGCACAGATACGCAGTATTTT

v_call: TRBV5-1
d_call: NA
j_call: TRBJ1-5
clone_size: few
cdr3_aa: CASSLFPHNQPQHF
cdr3_nt: TGCGCCAGCAGCTTGTTCCCCCACAATCAGCCCCAGCATTTT

v_call: TRBV5-8
d_call: TRBD2
j_call: TRBJ2-3
clone_size: NA
cdr3_aa: CASSIGLAGALTDTQYF
cdr3_nt: TGTGCCAGCAGCATTGGACTAGCGGGAGCCCTCACAGATACGCAGTATTTT

v_call: TRBV30
d_call: NA
j_call: TRBJ1-5
clone_size: NA
cdr3_aa: CAWSVLDQPQHF
cdr3_nt: TGTGCCTGGAGTGTCCTTGATCAGCCCCAGCATTTT

v_call: TRBV27
d_call: NA
j_call: TRBJ2-7
clone_size: NA
cdr3_aa: CASRPRGAPYEQYF
cdr3_nt: TGTGCCAGCAGACCCAGGGGGGCTCCCTACGAGCAGTACTTC

v_call: TRBV9
d_call: NA
j_call: TRBJ2-7
clone_size: NA
cdr3_aa: CASSGAKEQGAQYF
cdr3_nt: TGTGCCAGCAGCGGAGCAAAGGAGCAAGGGGCGCAGTACTTC